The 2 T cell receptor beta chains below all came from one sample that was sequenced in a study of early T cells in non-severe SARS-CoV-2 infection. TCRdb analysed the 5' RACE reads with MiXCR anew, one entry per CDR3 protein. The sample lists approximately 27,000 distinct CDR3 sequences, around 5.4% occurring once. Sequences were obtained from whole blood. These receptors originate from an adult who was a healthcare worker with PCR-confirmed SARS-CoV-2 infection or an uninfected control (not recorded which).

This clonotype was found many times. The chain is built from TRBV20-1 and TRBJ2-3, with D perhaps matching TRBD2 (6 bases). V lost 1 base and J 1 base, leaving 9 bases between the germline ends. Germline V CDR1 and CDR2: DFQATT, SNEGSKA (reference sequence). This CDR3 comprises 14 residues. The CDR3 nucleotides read TGCAGTGCTAGAGTTCCGGGAGGCACAGATACGCAGTATTTT. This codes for CSARVPGGTDTQYF.

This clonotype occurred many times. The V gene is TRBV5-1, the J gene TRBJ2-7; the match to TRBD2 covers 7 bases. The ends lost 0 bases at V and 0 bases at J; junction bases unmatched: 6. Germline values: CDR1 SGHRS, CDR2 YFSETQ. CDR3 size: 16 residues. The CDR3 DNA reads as TGCGCCAGCAGCTTGGGGGACTATTCTTTCTCCTACGAGCAGTACTTC. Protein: CASSLGDYSFSYEQYF.